These 10 T cell receptor beta chains share one sample of origin, sequenced in a study of blood T cell repertoires in COVID-19. Sequencing was performed with immunoSEQ multiplex PCR; in TCRdb, only in-frame clones are kept and a portion is missing. The sample contains about 190,000 clones, roughly 86% of which appear only once. The sample was peripheral blood. These receptors were obtained from a man between 35 and 55 years old with active or convalescent COVID-19.

A single count supports this clone. The chain joins TRBV19 to TRBJ1-5; no clear D gene. The CDR3 runs 15 residues. CDR1 LNHDA and CDR2 SQIVND come from the germline V gene (reference sequence). Trimming shortened V by 9 bases and J by 7 bases, and 22 bases separated the two germline ends. This CDR3 reads CASTTSAGRRQPQHF. The CDR3 bases are TGTGCCAGCACCACTTCGGCAGGTAGGAGGCAGCCCCAGCATTTT.

The chain is built from TRBV27 and TRBJ1-5; D ambiguous. Trimming pared 10 bases from V and 0 bases from J, leaving 13 bases between. The germline V gene has CDR1 MNHEY and CDR2 SMNVEV (reference sequence). This CDR3 spans 14 amino acids. This CDR3 is CATRSAVSNQPQHF. In DNA, the CDR3 is TGTGCCACAAGGAGTGCAGTTAGCAATCAGCCCCAGCATTTT.

The genes are TRBV5-1 and TRBJ2-3; 13 bases fit TRBD2. This CDR3 comprises 20 residues. CDR1 SGHRS and CDR2 YFSETQ come from the germline V gene. V shed 0 bases, J shed 5 bases, and the junction held 15 bases outside the gene matches. The CDR3 DNA is TGCGCCAGCAGCTTGGTCTGGACGCCCGGGACTAGCGGGGTACGAGATACGCAGTATTTT. Translated, it gives CASSLVWTPGTSGVRDTQYF.

The rearrangement joins TRBV19 to TRBJ2-7, with 8 nucleotides matching TRBD1. V was pared by 6 bases and J by 2 bases, with 3 bases of the junction left unmatched. CDR1 is LNHDA, CDR2 SQIVND, per germline (reference sequence). This CDR3 is built from 13 residues. This chain's CDR3 is CASRQGDPYEQYF. The CDR3 bases are TGTGCCAGTAGACAGGGGGATCCCTACGAGCAGTACTTC.

The chain is built from TRBV5-4 and TRBJ1-2, with D maybe TRBD1 (5 bases). Trimming left V 1 base short and J 8 bases short, with 9 bases between. CDR3 length: 12 residues. Germline V lookup: CDR1 SGHNT, CDR2 YYREEE (reference sequence). The CDR3 loop is CASSLQGSGYTF. In nucleotides, the CDR3 is TGTGCCAGCAGCTTGCAGGGAAGCGGCTACACCTTC.

The V and J genes are TRBV12-5 and TRBJ1-4, with 9 nucleotides matching TRBD1. The germline gives CDR1 LGHNT, CDR2 FRNRAP. V gave up 3 bases and J gave up 8 bases; unmatched junction bases: 7. This CDR3 region has 15 residues. CDR3 sequence (DNA): TGTGCTAGTGGTTTTTTCGGACAGGGGTTCGAAAAACTGTTTTTT. Translating gives CASGFFGQGFEKLFF.

This chain connects TRBV19 to TRBJ1-5; 9 positions match TRBD1. The germline gives CDR1 LNHDA, CDR2 SQIVND (reference sequence). V shed 6 bases and J 6 bases; nucleotides not matched to a gene: 6. The CDR3 covers 14 residues. DNA of the CDR3: TGTGCCAGTAGGACACAGGGGGCAGGTCAGCCCCAGCATTTT. Residues: CASRTQGAGQPQHF.

This clone was observed a handful of times. The chain carries TRBV5-5 and TRBJ1-1, with D tentatively TRBD1 (6 bases). V lost 4 bases, J lost 1 base, and 14 bases lay in between. This CDR3 spans 15 amino acids. Germline lookup yields CDR1 SGHKS and CDR2 YYEKEE (reference sequence). The CDR3 here is CASSSTGMANTEAFF. As DNA, the CDR3 is TGTGCCAGCAGCAGCACAGGGATGGCGAACACTGAAGCTTTCTTT.

CDR3 DNA: TGTGCCAGCAGCCCTGGAGAAGGAACTGAAGCTTTCTTT. Translated: CASSPGEGTEAFF. This rearrangement joins TRBV9 to TRBJ1-1; D is uncertain. The CDR3 runs to 13 residues. Deletions cut 4 bases from V and 5 bases from J, with 12 bases between. Germline loops: CDR1 SGDLS, CDR2 YYNGEE.

V usage is TRBV2 and J usage is TRBJ1-2; 7 bases agree with TRBD1. Germline values: CDR1 SNHLY, CDR2 FYNNEI. The trim removed 6 bases at V and 4 bases at J, leaving 8 bases unmatched. The length of the CDR3 is 14 residues. This CDR3 is CASRAGGSVYGYTF. CDR3 coding DNA: TGTGCCAGCAGAGCAGGGGGTTCGGTCTATGGCTACACCTTC. The whole variable domain, filled in from reference TRBV2 and TRBJ1-2, reads EPEVTQTPSHQVTQMGQEVILRCVPISNHLYFYWYRQILGQKVEFLVSFYNNEISEKSEIFDDQFSVERPDGSNFTLKIRSTKLEDSAMYFCASRAGGSVYGYTFGSGTRLTVV.